One sample yielded the 17 T cell receptor beta chains listed below, sequenced in a study of T cells in Graves' hyperthyroidism and ophthalmopathy. TCR beta CDR3 region amplification was performed from RNA transcripts. The study used the HTBI primer set for a first-round RT-PCR of the TCR CDR3. Each CDR3 protein is one row after TCRdb ran MiXCR on the multiplex PCR reads. This sample has hundreds of thousands of distinct CDR3 sequences, with 40% to 55% found just once. Sequencing was done on a sample of peripheral blood or thyroid tissue (not recorded which). The receptors shown here come from an adult man with Graves' disease, either hyperthyroidism or ophthalmopathy (not recorded which).

Here the CDR3 reads CSATGFFIGTEAFF. CDR3 DNA: TGCAGTGCAACAGGGTTTTTTATCGGCACTGAAGCTTTCTTT. The chain combines TRBV20-1 with TRBJ1-1; maybe TRBD1 (6 bases). Germline-derived CDR1 and CDR2 are DFQATT and SNEGSKA (reference sequence). V shed 6 bases and J shed 4 bases, with 18 bases lying between them. The CDR3 spans 14 residues.

Turning to this clonotype: Since a much larger clone is just one base distant, this may be a read error. The V gene is TRBV6-4, the J gene TRBJ2-7, with D perhaps TRBD1 (6 bases). V lost 3 bases and J lost 4, with 19 bases in between. The germline V gene has CDR1 MRHNA and CDR2 SNTAGT. The length of the CDR3 is 16 residues. Written as DNA, the CDR3 is TGTGCCAGCAGTGATTCAGACAGGCGCGGAGTATACGAGCAGTACTTC. It is translated as CASSDSDRRGVYEQYF.

As to this clonotype: This may come from a read error, since a much larger clone is one base off. This likely comes from a read error, as the CDR3 has no conserved phenylalanine or tryptophan at its end. This chain connects TRBV12-3 or TRBV12-4 to TRBJ1-5; D is uncertain. This CDR3 comprises 13 residues. V shed 4 bases and J shed 7 bases, with 11 bases lying between them. The CDR3 nucleotides are TGTGCCAGCAGTTCTGATCCCTCACAGCCCCAGCATCTT. Translation gives CASSSDPSQPQHL.

This sequence joins TRBV7-9 and TRBJ2-5; 8 bases align to TRBD2. CDR1 and CDR2 (germline): SEHNR, FQNEAQ (reference sequence). After removal of 6 bases from V and 4 bases from J, the junction contained 7 bases not matched to a gene. The CDR3 covers 14 residues. The CDR3 coding sequence is TGTGCCAGCAGTCCCCGGGGGGGCCTAGAGACCCAGTACTTC. Its translation: CASSPRGGLETQYF.

The rearrangement links TRBV29-1 to TRBJ2-7; 9 nucleotides match TRBD1. V shed 7 bases, J shed 2 bases, and the junction held 9 bases outside the gene matches. This CDR3 contains 14 residues. Germline V CDR1 and CDR2: SQVTM, ANQGSEA. The DNA for the CDR3 is TGCAGCGGACTCCGGGACAGGGATACCTACGAGCAGTACTTC. This gives the protein CSGLRDRDTYEQYF.

Of note for this clonotype: This clone may be a read error of a much larger clone one base away. V and J are TRBV28 and TRBJ2-6, with D tentatively TRBD1 (5 bases). The CDR3 runs to 14 residues. CDR1 MDHEN and CDR2 SYDVKM come from the germline V gene. V was trimmed by 6 bases and J by 6 bases, leaving 12 bases between them. In nucleotides, the CDR3 is TGTGCCAGCAGAGGCAGGGCCGAGGCCAACGTCCTGACTTTC. Translating gives CASRGRAEANVLTF.

This clonotype has more than one count but fewer than ten. This chain joins TRBV9 and TRBJ1-5; TRBD1 aligns across 10 bases. Trimming at V came to 3 bases and at J to 10 bases, leaving 7 bases not matched to a gene. Germline values: CDR1 SGDLS, CDR2 YYNGEE. The CDR3 is 14 amino acids. CDR3 sequence: CASSADRGEGPQHF. CDR3 coding DNA: TGTGCCAGCAGCGCGGACAGGGGGGAAGGACCCCAGCATTTT.

The CDR3 region is CAWSAGVGEKLFF. The CDR3, as DNA: TGTGCCTGGAGCGCAGGGGTTGGGGAAAAACTGTTTTTT. The chain employs TRBV30 and TRBJ1-4, with D possibly TRBD1 on 6 matching bases. Germline lookup yields CDR1 GTSNPN and CDR2 SVGIG (reference sequence). Trimming left V 3 bases short and J 8 bases short, with 13 bases between. CDR3 length: 13 amino acids.

This chain links TRBV7-8 with TRBJ1-4; D unresolved. The CDR3 runs to 21 residues. V lost 10 bases and J 4 bases, leaving 37 bases between the germline ends. Germline CDR1 SGHVS, CDR2 FQNEAQ. The CDR3, as DNA: TGTGCCACCAGTGATTCACCTCGAACTGCGAGTATCTCATGGGGTAATGAAAAACTGTTTTTT. It encodes CATSDSPRTASISWGNEKLFF.

Only a few counts were recorded for this clonotype. The V call is TRBV20-1, the J call TRBJ2-2; D possibly corresponds to TRBD2 (5 bases). Trimming stripped 6 bases from V and 1 base from J, with 9 bases between. Germline-derived CDR1 and CDR2 are DFQATT and SNEGSKA (reference sequence). This CDR3 has 13 amino acids. In nucleotides, the CDR3 is TGCAGTGCGAGCGGAGAGAACACCGGGGAGCTGTTTTTT. This gives the protein CSASGENTGELFF.

This clonotype was observed a single time. The rearrangement joins TRBV12-5 to TRBJ1-2, with TRBD1 as a possible D gene (6 bases). CDR3 size: 13 residues. The germline V and J ends were trimmed by 8 bases and 2 bases, with 12 bases remaining between them. Germline V gene sequence: CDR1 LGHNT, CDR2 FRNRAP. The CDR3 nucleotides read TGTGCTAGTCCCCGCACAGGGAACTATGGCTACACCTTC. The encoded protein is CASPRTGNYGYTF.

The genes are TRBV28 and TRBJ1-2; no clear D. This CDR3 has 13 amino acids. The germline CDR1 and CDR2 sequences are MDHEN and SYDVKM. V lost 2 bases to trimming and J lost 3 bases, with 7 bases between them. The CDR3 loop is CASSLESDYGYTF. The DNA for the CDR3 is TGTGCCAGCAGTTTAGAGTCCGACTATGGCTACACCTTC.

The sample holds a few counts of this clonotype. The rearrangement links TRBV19 to TRBJ1-4; maybe TRBD1 (6 bases). The length of the CDR3 is 15 residues. Trimming left V 1 base short and J 5 bases short, with 11 bases between. Germline lookup yields CDR1 LNHDA and CDR2 SQIVND (reference sequence). The DNA of the CDR3 is TGTGCCAGTAGTATAGTGGGCGGACAGAATGAAAAACTGTTTTTT. This sequence encodes CASSIVGGQNEKLFF.

This clonotype was seen repeatedly, ten times or more. The chain combines TRBV9 with TRBJ1-1; the D is unclear. The V gene lost 4 bases and the J gene lost 2 bases, with 12 bases spanning the gap. The CDR3 totals 14 residues. Germline V lookup: CDR1 SGDLS, CDR2 YYNGEE. As DNA, the CDR3 is TGTGCCAGCAGCTCGAGGCACGTAAACACTGAAGCTTTCTTT. This codes for CASSSRHVNTEAFF.

The chain is built from TRBV6-5 and TRBJ1-5; D call uncertain. CDR1 and CDR2 from the germline V gene are MNHEY and SVGAGI. With 2 bases removed from V and 6 bases from J, the gap between germline ends came to 8 bases. The CDR3 runs to 13 residues. The CDR3 here is CASSYTVGQPQHF. DNA for the CDR3: TGTGCCAGCAGTTACACGGTGGGTCAGCCCCAGCATTTT.

This clonotype occurred many times. The rearrangement uses TRBV29-1 and TRBJ1-5; 7 nucleotides match TRBD1. CDR3 length equals 12 residues. V was pared by 7 bases and J by 4 bases, with 4 bases of the junction left unmatched. Germline-derived CDR1 and CDR2 are SQVTM and ANQGSEA. The CDR3: CSAGTANQPQHF. The DNA for the CDR3 is TGCAGCGCAGGGACAGCGAATCAGCCCCAGCATTTT.

This clonotype occurred once. This chain joins TRBV10-3 and TRBJ2-5, with 9 bases lining up with TRBD1. The CDR3 length is 14 residues. Trimming at V came to 3 bases and at J to 7 bases, leaving 6 bases not matched to a gene. The germline gives CDR1 ENHRY, CDR2 SYGVKD. The CDR3 loop is CAISEGTGIRTQYF. The CDR3 coding sequence is TGTGCCATCAGTGAAGGGACAGGGATTCGGACCCAGTACTTC.